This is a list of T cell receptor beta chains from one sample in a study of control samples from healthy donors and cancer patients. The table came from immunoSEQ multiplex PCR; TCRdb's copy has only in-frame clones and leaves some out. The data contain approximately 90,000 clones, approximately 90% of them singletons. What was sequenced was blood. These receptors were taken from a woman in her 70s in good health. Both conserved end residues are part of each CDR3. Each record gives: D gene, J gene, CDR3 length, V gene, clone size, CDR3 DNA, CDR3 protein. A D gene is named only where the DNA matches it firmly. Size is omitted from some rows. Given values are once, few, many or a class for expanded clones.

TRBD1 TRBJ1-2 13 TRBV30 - TGTGCCTGGAGAAGGGACAGGCCCTATGGCTACACCTTC CAWRRDRPYGYTF
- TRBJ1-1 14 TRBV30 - TGTGCCTGGAGTGTGGGGGGGGCGAACACTGAAGCTTTCTTT CAWSVGGANTEAFF
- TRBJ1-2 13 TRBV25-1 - TGTGCCAGCAGGGCCGCTACAGCAGATGGCTACACCTTC CASRAATADGYTF
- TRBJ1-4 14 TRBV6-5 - TGTGCCAGCAAACCGGGCCTTCTCAATGAAAAACTGTTTTTT CASKPGLLNEKLFF
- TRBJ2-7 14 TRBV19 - TGTGCCAGTAGTAGAAACAGTGACCTCTACGAGCAGTACTTC CASSRNSDLYEQYF
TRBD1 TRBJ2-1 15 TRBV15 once TGTGCCACCAGCCCAGGGGGACAGGCTATGAATGAGCAGTTCTTC CATSPGGQAMNEQFF
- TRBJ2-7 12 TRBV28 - TGTGCCAGCAGATCCGGAGCCTACGAGCAGTACTTC CASRSGAYEQYF
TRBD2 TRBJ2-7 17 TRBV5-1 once TGCGCCAGCAGCTTGGCCATCGGTAGCGGGTACTCCTACGAGCAGTACTTC CASSLAIGSGYSYEQYF
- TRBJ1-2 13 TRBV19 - TGTGCCAGTAGCCACCGTTCTAACTATGGCTACACCTTC CASSHRSNYGYTF
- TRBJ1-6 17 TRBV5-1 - TGCGCCAGCAGCTTTGCCTCACCCCTCCAGACCCGAGCCCCCCTCCACTTT CASSFASPLQTRAPLHF
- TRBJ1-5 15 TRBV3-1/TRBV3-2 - TGTGCCAGCGGGGGAGCAGGGGCGGGCAATCAGCCCCAGCATTTT CASGGAGAGNQPQHF
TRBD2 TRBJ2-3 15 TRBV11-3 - TGTGCCAGCAGCCCAGGCGGGGGGCCCACAGATACGCAGTATTTT CASSPGGGPTDTQYF
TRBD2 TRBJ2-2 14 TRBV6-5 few TGTGCCAGCAGATTAGCGGGAGACACCGGGGAGCTGTTTTTT CASRLAGDTGELFF
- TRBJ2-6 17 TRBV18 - TGTGCCAGCTCACCCCCACGGGGTGGTACCGGGGCCAACGTCCTGACTTTC CASSPPRGGTGANVLTF
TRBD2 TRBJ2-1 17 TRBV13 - TGTGCCAGCAGCCCACCAACTCTAGCGGGGGGTGGAAATGAGCAGTTCTTC CASSPPTLAGGGNEQFF
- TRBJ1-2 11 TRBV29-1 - TGCAGCGGTCAACAGGGCTATGGCTACACCTTC CSGQQGYGYTF
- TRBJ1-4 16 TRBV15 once TGTGCCACCAAAATGGGAGGGATCGGAGCTAATGAAAAACTGTTTTTT CATKMGGIGANEKLFF
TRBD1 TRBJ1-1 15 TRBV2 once TGTGCCAGCAGTCAGGAGGGGGCTGATAACACTGAAGCTTTCTTT CASSQEGADNTEAFF
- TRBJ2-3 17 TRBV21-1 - TGTGCCAGCAGCTTCTTCGACAGGGGGCGGAGGGGGGATACGCAGTATTTT CASSFFDRGRRGDTQYF
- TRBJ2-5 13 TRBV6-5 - TGTGCCAGCCATAGGGGGGGCTTGGAGACCCAGTACTTC CASHRGGLETQYF
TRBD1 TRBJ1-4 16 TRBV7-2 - TGTGCCAGCAGCTTAGGCACAGGGCGCCCACAGGACAGGCTGTTTTTT CASSLGTGRPQDRLFF
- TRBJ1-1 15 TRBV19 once TGTGCCAGTAGTATAGTTGGGGTCATGAACACTGAAGCTTTCTTT CASSIVGVMNTEAFF